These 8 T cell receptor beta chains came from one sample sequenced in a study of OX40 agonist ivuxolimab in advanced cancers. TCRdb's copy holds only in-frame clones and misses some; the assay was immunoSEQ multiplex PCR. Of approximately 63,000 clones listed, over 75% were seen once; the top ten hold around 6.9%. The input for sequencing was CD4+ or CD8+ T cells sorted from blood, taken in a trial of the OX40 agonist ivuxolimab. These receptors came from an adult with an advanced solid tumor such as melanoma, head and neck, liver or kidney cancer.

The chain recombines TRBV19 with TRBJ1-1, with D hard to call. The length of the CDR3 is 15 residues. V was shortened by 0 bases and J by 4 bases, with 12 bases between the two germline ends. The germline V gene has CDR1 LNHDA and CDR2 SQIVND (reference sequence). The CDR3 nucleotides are TGTGCCAGTAGTATAGAGGCCGGGCTCGCCACTGAAGCTTTCTTT. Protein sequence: CASSIEAGLATEAFF. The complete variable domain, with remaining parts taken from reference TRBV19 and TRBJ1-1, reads DGGITQSPKYLFRKEGQNVTLSCEQNLNHDAMYWYRQDPGQGLRLIYYSQIVNDFQKGDIAEGYSVSREKKESFPLTVTSAQKNPTAFYLCASSIEAGLATEAFFGQGTRLTVV.

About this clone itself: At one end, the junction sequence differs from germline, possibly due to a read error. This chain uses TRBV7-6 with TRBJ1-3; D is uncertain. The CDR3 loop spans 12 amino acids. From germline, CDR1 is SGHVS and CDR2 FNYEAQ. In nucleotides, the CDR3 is TGTGCCAGCAGCCCGGCTGGAGACACCATATATTTT. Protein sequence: CASSPAGDTIYF.

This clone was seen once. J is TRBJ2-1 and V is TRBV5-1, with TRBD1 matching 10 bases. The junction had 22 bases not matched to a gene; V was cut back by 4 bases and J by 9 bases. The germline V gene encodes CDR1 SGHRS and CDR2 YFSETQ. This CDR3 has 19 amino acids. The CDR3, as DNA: TGCGCCAGCAGCCACCCGGGACAGGGGACTCCCTACCCCAACGGTGAGCAGTTCTTC. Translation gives CASSHPGQGTPYPNGEQFF.

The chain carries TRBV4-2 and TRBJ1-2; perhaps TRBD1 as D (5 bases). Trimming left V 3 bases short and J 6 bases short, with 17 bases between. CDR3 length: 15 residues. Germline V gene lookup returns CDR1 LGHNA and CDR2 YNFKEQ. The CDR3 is CASSHIGTTYDGYTF. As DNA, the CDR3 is TGTGCCAGCAGCCACATAGGGACTACTTATGATGGCTACACCTTC.

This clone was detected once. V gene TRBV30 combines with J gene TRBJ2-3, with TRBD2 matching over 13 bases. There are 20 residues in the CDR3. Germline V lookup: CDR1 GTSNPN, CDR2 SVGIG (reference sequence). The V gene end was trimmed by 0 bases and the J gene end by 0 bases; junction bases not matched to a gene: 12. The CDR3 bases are TGTGCCTGGAGTGTACCGGGACTAGCGGGACCTTGGCCTAGCACAGATACGCAGTATTTT. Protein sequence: CAWSVPGLAGPWPSTDTQYF. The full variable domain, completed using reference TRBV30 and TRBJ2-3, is SQTIHQWPATLVQPVGSPLSLECTVEGTSNPNLYWYRQAAGRGLQLLFYSVGIGQISSEVPQNLSASRPQDRQFILSSKKLLLSDSGFYLCAWSVPGLAGPWPSTDTQYFGPGTRLTVL.

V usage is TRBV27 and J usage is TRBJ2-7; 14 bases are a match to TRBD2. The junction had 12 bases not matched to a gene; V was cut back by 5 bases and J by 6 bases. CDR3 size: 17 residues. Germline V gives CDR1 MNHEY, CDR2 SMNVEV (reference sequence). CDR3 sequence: CASSPIPGLAGVGEQYF. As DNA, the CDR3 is TGTGCCAGCAGTCCCATCCCGGGACTAGCGGGAGTGGGCGAGCAGTACTTC.

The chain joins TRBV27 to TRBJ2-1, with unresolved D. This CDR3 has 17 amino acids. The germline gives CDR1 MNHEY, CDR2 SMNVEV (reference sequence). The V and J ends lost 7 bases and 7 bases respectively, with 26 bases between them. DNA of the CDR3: TGTGCCAGCAACGTAGAGTCATCCGGGCCCCTGGGGAATGAGCAGTTCTTC. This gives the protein CASNVESSGPLGNEQFF.

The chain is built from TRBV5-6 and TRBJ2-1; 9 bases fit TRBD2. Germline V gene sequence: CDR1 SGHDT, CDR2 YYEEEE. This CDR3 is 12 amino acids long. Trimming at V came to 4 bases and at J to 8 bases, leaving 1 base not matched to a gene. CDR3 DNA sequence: TGTGCCAGCAGCCTAGCGGGGCATGAGCAGTTCTTC. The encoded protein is CASSLAGHEQFF.